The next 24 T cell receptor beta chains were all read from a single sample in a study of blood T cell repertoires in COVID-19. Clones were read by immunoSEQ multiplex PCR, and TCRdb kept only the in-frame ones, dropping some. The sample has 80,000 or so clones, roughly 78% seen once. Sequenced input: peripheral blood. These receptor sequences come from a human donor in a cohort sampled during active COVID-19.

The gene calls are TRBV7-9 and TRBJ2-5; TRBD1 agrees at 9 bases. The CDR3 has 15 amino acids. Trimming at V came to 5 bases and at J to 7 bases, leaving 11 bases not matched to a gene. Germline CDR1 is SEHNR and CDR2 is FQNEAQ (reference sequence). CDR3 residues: CASSRETGGPGTQYF. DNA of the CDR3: TGTGCCAGCAGCCGTGAGACAGGGGGACCCGGGACCCAGTACTTC.

This CDR3 is CASSFRDRGGDEQYF. CDR3 coding DNA: TGTGCCAGCAGCTTTCGCGACAGGGGAGGGGACGAGCAGTACTTC. V usage is TRBV13 and J usage is TRBJ2-7, with D perhaps matching TRBD1 (8 bases). The V end was cut by 3 bases, the J end by 5 bases, with 17 bases between. CDR3 size: 15 residues. The germline V gene encodes CDR1 PRHDT and CDR2 FYEKMQ (reference sequence).

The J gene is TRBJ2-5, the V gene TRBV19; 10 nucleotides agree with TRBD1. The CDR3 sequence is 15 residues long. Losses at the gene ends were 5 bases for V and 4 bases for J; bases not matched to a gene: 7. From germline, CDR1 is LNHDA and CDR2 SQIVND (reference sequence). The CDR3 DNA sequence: TGTGCCAGTAGTGCCGACAGGGGGCAGGGAGAGACCCAGTACTTC. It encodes CASSADRGQGETQYF.

CDR3 region: CASSEAGFRGAYGYTF. Here the CDR3 DNA reads TGTGCCAGCAGTGAAGCCGGGTTCAGGGGGGCATATGGCTACACCTTC. This chain connects TRBV6-1 to TRBJ1-2; 7 bases map to TRBD1. The CDR3 sequence is 16 residues long. V dropped 0 bases and J dropped 5; count of bases not matched to a gene: 9. CDR1 and CDR2 (germline): MNHNS, SASEGT.

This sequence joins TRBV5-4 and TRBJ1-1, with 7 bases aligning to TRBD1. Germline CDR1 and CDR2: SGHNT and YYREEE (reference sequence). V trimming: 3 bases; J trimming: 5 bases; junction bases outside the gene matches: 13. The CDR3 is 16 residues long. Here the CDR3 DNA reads TGTGCCAGCAGCTCCAGGTCAGGGGGTCTGGGAACTGAAGCTTTCTTT. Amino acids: CASSSRSGGLGTEAFF.

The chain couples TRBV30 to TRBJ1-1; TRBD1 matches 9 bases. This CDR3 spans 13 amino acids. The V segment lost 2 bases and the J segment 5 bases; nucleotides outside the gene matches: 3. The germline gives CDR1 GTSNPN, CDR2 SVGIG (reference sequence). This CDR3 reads CAWSRQGGTEAFF. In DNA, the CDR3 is TGTGCCTGGAGTCGACAGGGGGGGACTGAAGCTTTCTTT.

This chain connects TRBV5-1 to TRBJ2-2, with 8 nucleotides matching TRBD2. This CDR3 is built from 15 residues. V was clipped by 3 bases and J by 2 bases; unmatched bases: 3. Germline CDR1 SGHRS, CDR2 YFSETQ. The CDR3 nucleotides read TGCGCCAGCAGCTCCGGGACTAGAAACACCGGGGAGCTGTTTTTT. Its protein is CASSSGTRNTGELFF.

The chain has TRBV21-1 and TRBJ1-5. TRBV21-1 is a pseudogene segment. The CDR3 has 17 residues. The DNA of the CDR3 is TGTGCCAGCAGATCCCCGTTGGGACTGCTAATAGTACGGCCCCAGCATTTT. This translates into CASRSPLGLLIVRPQHF.

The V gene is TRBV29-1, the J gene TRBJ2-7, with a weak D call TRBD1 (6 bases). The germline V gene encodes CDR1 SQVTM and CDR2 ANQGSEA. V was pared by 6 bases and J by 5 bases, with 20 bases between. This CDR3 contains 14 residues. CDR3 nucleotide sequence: TGCAGCGTCCGGGCACAGGGATCCATTGACGAGCAGTACTTC. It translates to CSVRAQGSIDEQYF.

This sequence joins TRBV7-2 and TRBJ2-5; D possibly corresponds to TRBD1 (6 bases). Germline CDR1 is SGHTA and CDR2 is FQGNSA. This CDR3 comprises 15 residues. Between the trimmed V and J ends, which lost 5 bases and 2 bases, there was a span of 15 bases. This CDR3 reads CASSHNTDRQETQYF. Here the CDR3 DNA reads TGTGCCAGCAGCCATAACACCGACAGGCAAGAGACCCAGTACTTC.

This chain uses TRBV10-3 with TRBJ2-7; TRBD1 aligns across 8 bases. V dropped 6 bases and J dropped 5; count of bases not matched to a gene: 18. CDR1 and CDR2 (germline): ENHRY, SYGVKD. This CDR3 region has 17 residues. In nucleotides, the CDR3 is TGTGCCATCAGCGACAGGGGCATTACCGCTCCAAGGGACGAGCAGTACTTC. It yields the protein CAISDRGITAPRDEQYF.

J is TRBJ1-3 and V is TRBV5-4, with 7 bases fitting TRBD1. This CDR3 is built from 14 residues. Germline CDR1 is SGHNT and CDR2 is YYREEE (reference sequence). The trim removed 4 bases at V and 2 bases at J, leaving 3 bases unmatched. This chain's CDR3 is CASSLTGTGNTIYF. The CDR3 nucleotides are TGTGCCAGCAGCCTGACAGGGACTGGAAACACCATATATTTT.

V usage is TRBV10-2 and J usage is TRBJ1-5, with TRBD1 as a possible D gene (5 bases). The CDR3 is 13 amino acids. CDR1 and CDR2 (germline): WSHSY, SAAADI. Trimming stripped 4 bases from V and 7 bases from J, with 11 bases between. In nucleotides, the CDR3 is TGCGCCAGCAGTGTTAGGGGTGGCCAGCCCCAGCATTTT. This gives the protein CASSVRGGQPQHF.

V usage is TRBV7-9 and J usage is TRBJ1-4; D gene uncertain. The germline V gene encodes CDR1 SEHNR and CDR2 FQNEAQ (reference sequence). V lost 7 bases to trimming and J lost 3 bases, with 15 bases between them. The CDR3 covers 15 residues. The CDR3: CASTLREGSNEKLFF. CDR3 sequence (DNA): TGTGCCAGCACTCTAAGGGAGGGATCTAATGAAAAACTGTTTTTT.

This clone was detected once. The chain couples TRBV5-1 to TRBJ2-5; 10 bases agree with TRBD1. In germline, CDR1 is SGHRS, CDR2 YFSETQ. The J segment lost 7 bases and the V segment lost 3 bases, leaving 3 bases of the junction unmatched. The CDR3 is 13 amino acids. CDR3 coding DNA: TGCGCCAGCAGCTCCGGACAGGGGGGGACCCAGTACTTC. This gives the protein CASSSGQGGTQYF.

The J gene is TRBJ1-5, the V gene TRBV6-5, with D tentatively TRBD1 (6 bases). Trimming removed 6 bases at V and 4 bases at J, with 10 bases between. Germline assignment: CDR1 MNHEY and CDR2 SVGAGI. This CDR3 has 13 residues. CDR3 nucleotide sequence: TGTGCCAGCAGGTACGGGACAAATCAGCCCCAGCATTTT. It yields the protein CASRYGTNQPQHF.

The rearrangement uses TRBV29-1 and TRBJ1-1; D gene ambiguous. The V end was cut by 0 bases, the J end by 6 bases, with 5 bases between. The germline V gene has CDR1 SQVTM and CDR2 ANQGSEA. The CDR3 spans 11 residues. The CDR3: CSVEDQAEAFF. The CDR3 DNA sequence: TGCAGCGTTGAAGATCAGGCTGAAGCTTTCTTT.

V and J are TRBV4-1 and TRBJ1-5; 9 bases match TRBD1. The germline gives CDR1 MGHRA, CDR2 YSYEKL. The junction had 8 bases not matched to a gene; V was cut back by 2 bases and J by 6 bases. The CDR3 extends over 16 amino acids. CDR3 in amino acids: CASSQPTGGLGQPQHF. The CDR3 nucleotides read TGCGCCAGCAGCCAACCAACAGGGGGCTTAGGTCAGCCCCAGCATTTT.

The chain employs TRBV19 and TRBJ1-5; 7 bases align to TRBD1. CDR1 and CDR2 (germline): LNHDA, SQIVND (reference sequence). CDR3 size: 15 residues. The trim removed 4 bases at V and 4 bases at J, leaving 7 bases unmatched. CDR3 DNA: TGTGCCAGTAGTACGAGCCGGGACAGTAATCAGCCCCAGCATTTT. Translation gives CASSTSRDSNQPQHF.

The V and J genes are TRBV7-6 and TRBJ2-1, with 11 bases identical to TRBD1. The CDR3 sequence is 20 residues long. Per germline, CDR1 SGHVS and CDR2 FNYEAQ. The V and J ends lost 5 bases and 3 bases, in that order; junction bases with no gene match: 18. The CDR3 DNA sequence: TGTGCCAGCAGCCTTAGTTGGACAGGGGGCCAAAACTCCGACTACAATGAGCAGTTCTTC. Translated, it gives CASSLSWTGGQNSDYNEQFF.

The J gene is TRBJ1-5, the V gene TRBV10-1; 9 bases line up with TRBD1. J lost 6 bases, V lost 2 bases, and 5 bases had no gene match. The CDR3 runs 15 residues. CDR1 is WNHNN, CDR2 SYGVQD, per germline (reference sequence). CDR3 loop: CASSEGTGFGQPQHF. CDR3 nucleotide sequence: TGCGCCAGCAGTGAGGGGACAGGGTTTGGTCAGCCCCAGCATTTT.

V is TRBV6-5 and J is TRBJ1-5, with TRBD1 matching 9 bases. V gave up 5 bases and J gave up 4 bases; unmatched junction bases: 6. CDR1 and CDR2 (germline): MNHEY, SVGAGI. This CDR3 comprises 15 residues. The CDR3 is CASSPDRGLNQPQHF. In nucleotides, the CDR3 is TGTGCCAGCAGTCCAGACAGGGGGTTGAATCAGCCCCAGCATTTT.

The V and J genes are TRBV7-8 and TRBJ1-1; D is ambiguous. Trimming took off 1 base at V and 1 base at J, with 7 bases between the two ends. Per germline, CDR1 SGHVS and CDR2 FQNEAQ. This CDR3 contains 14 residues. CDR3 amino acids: CASSLGVANTEAFF. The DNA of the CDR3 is TGTGCCAGCAGCTTAGGGGTAGCGAACACTGAAGCTTTCTTT.

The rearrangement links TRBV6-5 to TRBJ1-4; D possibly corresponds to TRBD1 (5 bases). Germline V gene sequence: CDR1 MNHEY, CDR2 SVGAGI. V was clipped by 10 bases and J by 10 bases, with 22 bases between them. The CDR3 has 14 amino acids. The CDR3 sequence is CATEIAGSSRKLFF. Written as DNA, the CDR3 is TGTGCCACCGAGATAGCAGGGTCGTCGCGAAAACTGTTTTTT.